This T cell receptor (beta chain) was captured by sequencing in a study of blood T cell repertoires in COVID-19. Under the authors' procedure: Reference gene primer amplification gave estimated nucleated cell counts. The method was immunoSEQ multiplex PCR; TCRdb's version includes in-frame clones alone and lacks a portion of them. The D gene and trimming were derived from the DNA, and the V and J assignments and clone size from that table. The sample holds 400,000 or so clones, approximately 88% seen once. The CDR3 spans 15 residues. In germline, CDR1 is SGHVS, CDR2 FQNEAQ. V trimming: 5 bases; J trimming: 3 bases; junction bases outside the gene matches: 7. Enrollees, 18 to 89 years old, lived in 24 US areas.

This TCR was recovered from a woman in her thirties or forties with acute COVID-19. The V call is TRBV7-8, the J call TRBJ1-1; 9 bases line up with TRBD1. Sequencing input: PBMCs or T cells enriched from blood (not recorded which). The CDR3 region has the DNA TGTGCCAGCAGCACCGAGACAGGGGGTTACACTGAAGCTTTCTTT. The encoded protein is CASSTETGGYTEAFF.